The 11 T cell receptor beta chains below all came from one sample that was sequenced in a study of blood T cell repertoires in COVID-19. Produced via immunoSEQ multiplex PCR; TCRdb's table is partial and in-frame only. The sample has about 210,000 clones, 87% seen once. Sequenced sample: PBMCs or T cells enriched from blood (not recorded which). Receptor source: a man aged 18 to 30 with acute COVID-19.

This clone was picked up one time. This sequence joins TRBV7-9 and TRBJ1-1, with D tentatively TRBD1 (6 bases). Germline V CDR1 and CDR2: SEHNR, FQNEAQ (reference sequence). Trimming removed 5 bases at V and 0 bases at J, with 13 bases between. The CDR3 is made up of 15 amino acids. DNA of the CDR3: TGTGCCAGCAGCCGCTCCACAGGGATGAACACTGAAGCTTTCTTT. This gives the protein CASSRSTGMNTEAFF.

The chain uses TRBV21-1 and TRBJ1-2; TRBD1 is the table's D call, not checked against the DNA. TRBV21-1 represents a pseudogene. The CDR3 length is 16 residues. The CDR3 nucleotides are TGTGCCAGCAGCAAAAAGGGGGACAGGGTTAGTTTTGGCTACACCTTC. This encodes CASSKKGDRVSFGYTF.

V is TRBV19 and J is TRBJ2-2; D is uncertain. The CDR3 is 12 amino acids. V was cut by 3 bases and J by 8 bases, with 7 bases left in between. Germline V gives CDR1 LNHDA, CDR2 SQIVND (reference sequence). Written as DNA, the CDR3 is TGTGCCAGTAGTATCGTGGCTGGGGAGCTGTTTTTT. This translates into CASSIVAGELFF.

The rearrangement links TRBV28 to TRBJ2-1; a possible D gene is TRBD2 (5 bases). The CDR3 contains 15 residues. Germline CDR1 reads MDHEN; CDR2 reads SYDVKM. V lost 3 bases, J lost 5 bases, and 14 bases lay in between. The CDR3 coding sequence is TGTGCCAGCAGTTTCTCGGGGAACTGGGACAATGAGCAGTTCTTC. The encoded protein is CASSFSGNWDNEQFF.

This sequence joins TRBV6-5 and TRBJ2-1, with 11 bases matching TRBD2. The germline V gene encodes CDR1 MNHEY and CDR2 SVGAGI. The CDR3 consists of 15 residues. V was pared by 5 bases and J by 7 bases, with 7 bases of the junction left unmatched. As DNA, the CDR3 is TGTGCCAGCAGTCCGACTAGCGGGGCAAAAAATGAGCAGTTCTTC. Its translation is CASSPTSGAKNEQFF.

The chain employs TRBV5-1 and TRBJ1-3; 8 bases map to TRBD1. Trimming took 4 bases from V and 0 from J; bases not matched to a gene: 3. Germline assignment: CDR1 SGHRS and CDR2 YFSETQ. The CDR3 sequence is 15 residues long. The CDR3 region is CASSGGTGSGNTIYF. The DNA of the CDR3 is TGCGCCAGCAGCGGGGGGACAGGCTCTGGAAACACCATATATTTT.

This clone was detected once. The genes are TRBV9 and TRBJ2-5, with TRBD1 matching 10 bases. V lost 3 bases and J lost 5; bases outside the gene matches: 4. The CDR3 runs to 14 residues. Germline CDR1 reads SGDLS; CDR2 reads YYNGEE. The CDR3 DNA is TGTGCCAGCAGCGGGGACAGGGGAGGGGAGACCCAGTACTTC. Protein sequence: CASSGDRGGETQYF.

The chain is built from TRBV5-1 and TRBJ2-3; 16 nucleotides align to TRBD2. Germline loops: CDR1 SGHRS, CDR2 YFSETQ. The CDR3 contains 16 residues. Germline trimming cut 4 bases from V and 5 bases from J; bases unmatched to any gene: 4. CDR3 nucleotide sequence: TGCGCCAGCAGCCTTGGGACTAGCGGGAGGGGAGATACGCAGTATTTT. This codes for CASSLGTSGRGDTQYF.

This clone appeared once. This CDR3 reads CASSLGYGSYNEQFF. The DNA for the CDR3 is TGTGCCAGCAGCTTAGGATACGGCTCCTACAATGAGCAGTTCTTC. The rearrangement uses TRBV11-3 and TRBJ2-1; D ambiguous. CDR1 SGHNT and CDR2 YENEEA come from the germline V gene. The CDR3 is made up of 15 amino acids. V dropped 1 base and J dropped 0 bases, with 7 bases sitting between them.

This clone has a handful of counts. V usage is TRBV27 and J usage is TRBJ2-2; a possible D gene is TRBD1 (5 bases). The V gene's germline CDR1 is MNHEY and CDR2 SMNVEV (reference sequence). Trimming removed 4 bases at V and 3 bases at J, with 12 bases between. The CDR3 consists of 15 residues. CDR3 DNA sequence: TGTGCCAGCAGTTCCCCAGGGTACGACACCGGGGAGCTGTTTTTT. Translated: CASSSPGYDTGELFF.

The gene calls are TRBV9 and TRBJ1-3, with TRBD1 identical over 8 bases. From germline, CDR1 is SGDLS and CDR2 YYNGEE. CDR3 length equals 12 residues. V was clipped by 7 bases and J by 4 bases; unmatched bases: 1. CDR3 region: CASGQGGNTIYF. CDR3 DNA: TGTGCCAGCGGACAGGGCGGAAACACCATATATTTT.